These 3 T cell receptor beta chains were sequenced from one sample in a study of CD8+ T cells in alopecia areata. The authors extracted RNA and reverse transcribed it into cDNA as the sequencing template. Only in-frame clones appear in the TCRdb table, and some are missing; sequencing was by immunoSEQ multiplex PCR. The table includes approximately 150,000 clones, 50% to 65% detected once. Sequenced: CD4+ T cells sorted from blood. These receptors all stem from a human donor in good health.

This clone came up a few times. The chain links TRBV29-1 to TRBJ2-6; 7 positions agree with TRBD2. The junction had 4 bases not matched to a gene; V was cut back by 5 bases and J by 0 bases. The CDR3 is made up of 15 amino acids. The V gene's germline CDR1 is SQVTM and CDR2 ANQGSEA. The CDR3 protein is CSVSAGVSGANVLTF. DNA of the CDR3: TGCAGCGTTAGCGCGGGAGTCTCTGGGGCCAACGTCCTGACTTTC.

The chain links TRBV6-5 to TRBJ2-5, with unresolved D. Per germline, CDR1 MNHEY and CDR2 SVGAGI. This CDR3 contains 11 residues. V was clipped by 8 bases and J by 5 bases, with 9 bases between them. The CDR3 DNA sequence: TGTGCCAGCGGACGAGGCGAGACCCAGTACTTC. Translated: CASGRGETQYF.

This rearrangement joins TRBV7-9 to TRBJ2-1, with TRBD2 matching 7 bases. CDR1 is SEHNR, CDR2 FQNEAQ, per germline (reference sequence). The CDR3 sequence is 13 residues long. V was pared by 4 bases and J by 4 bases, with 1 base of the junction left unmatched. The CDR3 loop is CASSWGGYNEQFF. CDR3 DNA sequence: TGTGCCAGCAGCTGGGGAGGGTACAATGAGCAGTTCTTC. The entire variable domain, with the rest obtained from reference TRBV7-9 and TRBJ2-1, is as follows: DTGVSQNPRHKITKRGQNVTFRCDPISEHNRLYWYRQTLGQGPEFLTYFQNEAQLEKSRLLSDRFSAERPKGSFSTLEIQRTEQGDSAMYLCASSWGGYNEQFFGPGTRLTVL.